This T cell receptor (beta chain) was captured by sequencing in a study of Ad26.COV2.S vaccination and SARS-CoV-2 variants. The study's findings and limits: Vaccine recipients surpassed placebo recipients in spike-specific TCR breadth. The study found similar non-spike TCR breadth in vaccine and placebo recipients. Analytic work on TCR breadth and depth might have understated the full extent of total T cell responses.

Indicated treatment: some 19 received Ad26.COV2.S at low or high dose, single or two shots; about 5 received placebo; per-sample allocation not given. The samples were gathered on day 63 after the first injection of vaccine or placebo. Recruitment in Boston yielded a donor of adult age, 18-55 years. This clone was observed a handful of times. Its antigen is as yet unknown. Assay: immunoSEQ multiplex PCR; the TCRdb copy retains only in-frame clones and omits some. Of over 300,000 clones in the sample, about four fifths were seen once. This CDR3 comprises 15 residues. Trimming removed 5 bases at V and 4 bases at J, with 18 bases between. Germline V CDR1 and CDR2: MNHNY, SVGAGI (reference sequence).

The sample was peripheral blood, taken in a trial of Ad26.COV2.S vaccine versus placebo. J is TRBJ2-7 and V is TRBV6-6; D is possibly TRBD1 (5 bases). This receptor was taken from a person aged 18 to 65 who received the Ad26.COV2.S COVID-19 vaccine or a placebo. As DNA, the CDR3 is TGTGCCAGCAGTCTATTAGGGGCTTCACGGTACGAGCAGTACTTC. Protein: CASSLLGASRYEQYF.